A single TCR beta chain is shown here with its context. Per the study methods: Amplification of reference gene primers provided the estimated nucleated cell counts. The data were produced by immunoSEQ multiplex PCR, yet TCRdb's version contains in-frame clones alone and is incomplete. V, J and clone size reflect that table, while D and trimming were determined from the DNA. The profile shows fewer than 400,000 clones, under 90% of them singletons. Patients of the Seattle cohort, enrolled during active infection, were followed longitudinally. With 1 base clipped from V and 3 bases from J, the junction kept 6 bases outside the gene matches. Germline V gene lookup returns CDR1 SGHRS and CDR2 YFSETQ. This CDR3 is built from 16 residues. This sample was included in a study of blood T cell repertoires in COVID-19. Study at large: Samples representing acute and convalescent COVID-19 were sourced from the United States, Italy and Spain. PBMCs, B-cell-depleted T cells, or T cells provided the cDNA or gDNA that made up the material.

This receptor was identified in a woman aged 25-40 years with COVID-19, enrolled during active disease. The genes are TRBV5-1 and TRBJ2-1; TRBD2 matches 8 bases. Input material: peripheral blood. The CDR3 region is CASSLTAGEGYNEQFF. CDR3 nucleotides: TGCGCCAGCAGCTTGACAGCGGGAGAGGGCTACAATGAGCAGTTCTTC.